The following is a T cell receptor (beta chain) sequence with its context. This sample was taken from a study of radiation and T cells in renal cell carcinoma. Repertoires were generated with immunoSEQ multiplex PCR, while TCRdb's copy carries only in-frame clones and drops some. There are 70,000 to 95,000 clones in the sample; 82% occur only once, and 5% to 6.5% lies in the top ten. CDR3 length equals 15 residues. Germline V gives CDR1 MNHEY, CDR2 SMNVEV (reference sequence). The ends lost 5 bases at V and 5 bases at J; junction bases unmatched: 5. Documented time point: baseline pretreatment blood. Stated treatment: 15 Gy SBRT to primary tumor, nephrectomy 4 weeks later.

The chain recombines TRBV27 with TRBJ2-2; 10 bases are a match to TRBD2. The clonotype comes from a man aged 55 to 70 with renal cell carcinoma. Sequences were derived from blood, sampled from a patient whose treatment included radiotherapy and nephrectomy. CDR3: CASSPRTSGTGELFF. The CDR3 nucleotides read TGTGCCAGCAGTCCACGGACTAGCGGAACCGGGGAGCTGTTTTTT.